This T cell receptor beta chain was documented in a study of shared clonotypes between healthy human individuals. For the study at large: Contributing individuals were a couple of females and a few males aged 18 to 49. Study observations and caveats: Naive CD4 clonotypes overlapped across a handful of donors at approximately 4.5%. Richness estimates generally favored naive over memory subsets.

Splitting the CD4+ cells yielded a CD45RA+ naive subset and a CD45RA-negative memory subset. Germline V gives CDR1 LNHDA, CDR2 SQIVND (reference sequence). This CDR3 has 13 amino acids. Trimming took 3 bases from V and 7 from J, leaving 12 bases between them. Note on this clone: Its specificity is unknown.

TCRdb keeps only in-frame clones here, not all; method: immunoSEQ multiplex PCR. The repertoire has roughly 2.6 million clones, around 90% of them found once; the top ten carry about 0.13%. The source is a man aged 18 to 29 in good health. This chain connects TRBV19 to TRBJ2-5; D remains unclear. The specimen was naive CD4+ T cells sorted from blood. Subset given: CD45RA+ positively selected. The CDR3 bases are TGTGCCAGTAGTATCGGAACTGGATCGACCCAGTACTTC. Its translation: CASSIGTGSTQYF.